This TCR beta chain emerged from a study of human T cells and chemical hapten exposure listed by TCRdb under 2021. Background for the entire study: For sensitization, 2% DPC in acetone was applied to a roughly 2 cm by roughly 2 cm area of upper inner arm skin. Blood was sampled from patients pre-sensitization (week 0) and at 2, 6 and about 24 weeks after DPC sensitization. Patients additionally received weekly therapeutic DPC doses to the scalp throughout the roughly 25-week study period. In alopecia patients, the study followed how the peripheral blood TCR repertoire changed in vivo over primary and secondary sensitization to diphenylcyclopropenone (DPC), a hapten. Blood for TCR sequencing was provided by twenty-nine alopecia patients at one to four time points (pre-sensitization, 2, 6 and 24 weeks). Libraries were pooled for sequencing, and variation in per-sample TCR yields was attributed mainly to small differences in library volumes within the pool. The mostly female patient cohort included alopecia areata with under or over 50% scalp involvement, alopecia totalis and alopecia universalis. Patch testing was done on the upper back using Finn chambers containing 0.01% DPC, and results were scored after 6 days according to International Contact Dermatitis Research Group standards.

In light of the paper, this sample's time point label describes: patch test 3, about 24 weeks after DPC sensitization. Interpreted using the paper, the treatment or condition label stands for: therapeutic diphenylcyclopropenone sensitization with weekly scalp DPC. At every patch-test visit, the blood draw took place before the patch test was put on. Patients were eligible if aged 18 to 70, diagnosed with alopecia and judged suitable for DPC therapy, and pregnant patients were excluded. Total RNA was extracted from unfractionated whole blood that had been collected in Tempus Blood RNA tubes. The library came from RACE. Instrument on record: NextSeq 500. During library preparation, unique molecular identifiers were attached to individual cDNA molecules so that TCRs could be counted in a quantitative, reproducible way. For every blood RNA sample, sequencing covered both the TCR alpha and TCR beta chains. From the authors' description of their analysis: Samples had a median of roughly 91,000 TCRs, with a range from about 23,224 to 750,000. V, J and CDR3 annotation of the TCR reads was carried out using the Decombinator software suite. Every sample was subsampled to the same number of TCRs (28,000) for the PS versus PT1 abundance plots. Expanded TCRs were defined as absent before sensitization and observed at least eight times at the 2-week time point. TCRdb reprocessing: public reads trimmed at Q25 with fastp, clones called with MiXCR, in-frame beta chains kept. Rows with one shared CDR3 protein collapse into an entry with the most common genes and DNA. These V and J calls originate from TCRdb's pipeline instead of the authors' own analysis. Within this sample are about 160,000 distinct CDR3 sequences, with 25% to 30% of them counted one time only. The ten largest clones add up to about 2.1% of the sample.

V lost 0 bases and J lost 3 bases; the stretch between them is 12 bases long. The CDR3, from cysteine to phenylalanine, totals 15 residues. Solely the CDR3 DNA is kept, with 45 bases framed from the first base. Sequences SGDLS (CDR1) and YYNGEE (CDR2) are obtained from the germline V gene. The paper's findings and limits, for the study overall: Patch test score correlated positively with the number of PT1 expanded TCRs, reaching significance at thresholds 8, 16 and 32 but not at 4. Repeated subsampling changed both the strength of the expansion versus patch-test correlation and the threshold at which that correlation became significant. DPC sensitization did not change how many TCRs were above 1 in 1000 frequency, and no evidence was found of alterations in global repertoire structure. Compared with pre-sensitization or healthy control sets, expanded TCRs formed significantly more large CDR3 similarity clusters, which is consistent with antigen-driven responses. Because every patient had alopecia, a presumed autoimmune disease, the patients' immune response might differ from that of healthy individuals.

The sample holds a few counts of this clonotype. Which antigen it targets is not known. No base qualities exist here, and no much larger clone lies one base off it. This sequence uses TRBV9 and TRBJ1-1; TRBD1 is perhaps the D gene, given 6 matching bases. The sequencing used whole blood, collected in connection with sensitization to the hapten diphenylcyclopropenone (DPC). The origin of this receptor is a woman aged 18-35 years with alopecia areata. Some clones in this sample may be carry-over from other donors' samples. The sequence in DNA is TGTGCCAGCAGCGTAGTTAGGACAGACGACACTGAAGCTTTCTTT. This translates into CASSVVRTDDTEAFF.